The 12 T cell receptor beta chains given below trace back to one sample, sequenced in a study of T cell responses to AZD1222 COVID-19 vaccine. Clones were read by immunoSEQ multiplex PCR, and TCRdb kept only the in-frame ones, dropping some. The sample consists of over 150,000 clones, 85% to 90% of them appearing once. The sequenced sample was peripheral blood, obtained on day 0 of AZD1222 vaccination. These receptors were obtained from an adult in good health.

This chain links TRBV11-3 with TRBJ2-2; the match to TRBD2 covers 8 bases. The CDR3 length is 14 residues. The germline CDR1 and CDR2 sequences are SGHNT and YENEEA. V lost 3 bases and J lost 6; bases outside the gene matches: 3. The CDR3 DNA reads as TGTGCCAGCAGCTTGGTGCGGGGGGCCGGGGAGCTGTTTTTT. Its protein product is CASSLVRGAGELFF.

The genes are TRBV9 and TRBJ2-1; 8 bases map to TRBD2. With 0 bases clipped from V and 2 bases from J, the junction kept 1 base outside the gene matches. CDR1 is SGDLS, CDR2 YYNGEE, per germline. The CDR3 spans 15 residues. This chain's CDR3 is CASSVGAGAYNEQFF. CDR3 DNA: TGTGCCAGCAGCGTAGGAGCGGGGGCCTACAATGAGCAGTTCTTC.

CDR3 DNA: TGCGCCAGCAGACAGACAGAGAACACCGGGGAGCTGTTTTTT. Its translation: CASRQTENTGELFF. The V call is TRBV10-2, the J call TRBJ2-2, with a weak D call TRBD1 (5 bases). The CDR3 has 14 residues. In germline, CDR1 is WSHSY, CDR2 SAAADI. The ends were cut back, 6 bases at V and 1 base at J, with 9 bases in the middle.

The V call is TRBV6-1, the J call TRBJ2-1; the D is unclear. Looked up from germline, CDR1 is MNHNS and CDR2 is SASEGT. Trimming stripped 1 base from V and 4 bases from J, with 11 bases between. This CDR3 spans 15 amino acids. The CDR3 is CASSEEPDQYNEQFF. The CDR3 coding sequence is TGTGCCAGCAGTGAAGAACCGGACCAGTACAATGAGCAGTTCTTC.

V is TRBV10-3 and J is TRBJ2-2, with TRBD1 identical over 10 bases. CDR3 size: 15 residues. V lost 4 bases, J lost 3 bases, and 2 bases stayed unmatched. Germline V gives CDR1 ENHRY, CDR2 SYGVKD. This CDR3 reads CAISGQGADTGELFF. The CDR3 coding sequence is TGTGCCATCAGTGGACAGGGGGCGGACACCGGGGAGCTGTTTTTT.

The chain couples TRBV3-1 (or the pseudogene TRBV3-2) to TRBJ2-2; tentative D call: TRBD1 (6 bases). The CDR3 totals 14 residues. V dropped 5 bases and J dropped 3 bases, with 10 bases sitting between them. Germline V gene sequence: CDR1 LGHDT, CDR2 YNNKEL (reference sequence). The CDR3 DNA is TGTGCCAGCAGCACGTACAGGGACACCGGGGAGCTGTTTTTT. Translating gives CASSTYRDTGELFF.

The CDR3 here is CATSDGSVDIQYF. In DNA form, the CDR3 reads TGTGCCACCAGTGACGGATCTGTAGACATTCAGTACTTC. This rearrangement joins TRBV24-1 to TRBJ2-4, with D unclear. Germline values: CDR1 KGHDR, CDR2 SFDVKD. The CDR3 contains 13 residues. Trimming cost V 4 bases and J 8 bases, with 11 bases left between them.

CDR3 residues: CASKQGQGSTEAFF. The CDR3 DNA is TGTGCCAGCAAACAGGGACAGGGGAGCACTGAAGCTTTCTTT. The chain recombines TRBV2 with TRBJ1-1; TRBD1 matches at 10 bases. Germline loops: CDR1 SNHLY, CDR2 FYNNEI. The CDR3 totals 14 residues. V shed 7 bases, J shed 4 bases, and the junction held 6 bases outside the gene matches.

This chain connects TRBV6-5 to TRBJ2-6, with D uncertain. Germline CDR1 MNHEY, CDR2 SVGAGI. The CDR3 runs to 14 residues. V lost 8 bases and J 4 bases, leaving 12 bases between the germline ends. The CDR3 bases are TGTGCCAGCTCCATGGAGCCCGGGGCCAACGTCCTGACTTTC. Residues: CASSMEPGANVLTF.

This rearrangement joins TRBV28 to TRBJ2-1, with 8 bases lining up with TRBD2. The V gene's germline CDR1 is MDHEN and CDR2 SYDVKM. V gave up 5 bases and J gave up 4 bases; unmatched junction bases: 7. The CDR3 contains 15 residues. As DNA, the CDR3 is TGTGCCAGCAGTCCTGGACTAGCACCTTACAATGAGCAGTTCTTC. The encoded protein is CASSPGLAPYNEQFF. Full variable domain (outside the CDR3, taken from reference TRBV28 and TRBJ2-1): DVKVTQSSRYLVKRTGEKVFLECVQDMDHENMFWYRQDPGLGLRLIYFSYDVKMKEKGDIPEGYSVSREKKERFSLILESASTNQTSMYLCASSPGLAPYNEQFFGPGTRLTVL.

This chain links TRBV18 with TRBJ2-3, with a tentative D call TRBD1 (5 bases). The CDR3 is 14 amino acids. The germline V and J ends were trimmed by 4 bases and 0 bases, with 8 bases remaining between them. Germline-derived CDR1 and CDR2 are KGHSH and LQKENI. The CDR3 DNA follows: TGTGCCAGCTCACTCAGGGTTAGCACAGATACGCAGTATTTT. This sequence encodes CASSLRVSTDTQYF.

This chain uses TRBV7-8 with TRBJ2-5, with 9 bases lining up with TRBD2. Germline values: CDR1 SGHVS, CDR2 FQNEAQ. Trimming cost V 1 base and J 4 bases; bases outside gene matches: 7. The CDR3 contains 16 residues. The CDR3 region is CASSLVRAGGGETQYF. The CDR3 DNA sequence: TGTGCCAGCAGCTTAGTCCGAGCGGGAGGAGGAGAGACCCAGTACTTC.